This record covers a single T cell receptor beta chain. What this receptor recognizes is not known. No much larger clone exists at a distance of one base, and base qualities are not known. This specimen comes from a study of blood T cell repertoires in COVID-19 (dated by TCRdb to 2020 to 2021). At the level of the whole study: Samples covering the acute and convalescent phases of COVID-19 were provided by collaborators in the United States, Italy and Spain. Where available, HLA class I and class II types were taken from metadata supplied by the sample provider and were not determined by assay-based typing. The prospective study material was composed of cDNA or gDNA derived from T cells, B-cell-depleted T cells, or PBMCs. A de-identified subject ID, COVID-19 status, age in years and sex were almost always included in the sample metadata. The repertoires were made available in a free public database intended to serve as a resource for research on the immune response to SARS-CoV-2. The samples were drawn from the first 160 participants of the ongoing ImmuneRACE study and from some 1,300 subjects provided by 6 global collaborators. The dataset comprised deeply sampled blood TCRbeta repertoires from subjects exposed to, actively infected with, or recovered from COVID-19. The paper as a whole reports these results and caveats: The quantity of clinical and demographic metadata differed by source and by participant and was supplied without curation.

TCRbeta CDR3 regions were amplified from genomic DNA by means of the immunoSEQ Assay, a bias-controlled multiplex PCR. Turning to the authors' computational methods: Within the assay, amplification of reference gene primers was used to estimate how many nucleated cells each sample contained. Sequence reads were collapsed and filtered to measure the absolute abundance of every unique TCRbeta CDR3 rearrangement. For each sample, productive Simpson clonality was calculated as the square root of Simpson's diversity index over productive rearrangements. TCRdb took over this immuneACCESS table, retaining in-frame rearrangements with V and J assigned. Such tables are incomplete; in checked studies, under half of the missing clones stem from an unresolved V gene, and the remainder is unexplained. The V and J calls and clone size are taken from that table; D and trimming were inferred from the DNA. The sample table records about 240,000 clones; approximately 90% of these occur just once. Over 4% of the sample is taken by the ten largest.

Participants in the prospective study were aged roughly 18 to 100 years, lived in some 24 United States geographic areas, and enrolled through a virtual design. Cohort assignment in the prospective study relied on participant-reported clinical history from a screening survey and a study questionnaire. ImmuneRACE Cohort 3 recovered participants were defined by two consecutive negative NP/OP PCR tests, healthcare professional clearance, or symptom resolution. In the prospective study, whole blood, serum and a nasopharyngeal or oropharyngeal swab were collected from each participant by mobile phlebotomists. Additional blood draws and questionnaires over an approximately two-month period could optionally be provided by prospective study participants. Before DNA extraction, blood samples from the prospective study were shipped at room temperature or frozen. Source material: PBMCs or T cells enriched from blood (not recorded which). The TCR sequence derives from a woman in her 30s who had recovered from COVID-19.

The CDR3 has the sequence CASRRVRTADTQYF. The nucleotides are TGTGCCAGCAGGCGGGTCAGGACGGCAGATACGCAGTATTTT. The chain is made from TRBV2 and TRBJ2-3; perhaps TRBD2 is the D gene, with 5 bases matching. Via the germline V gene, CDR1 is SNHLY and CDR2 FYNNEI. V is clipped by 6 bases and J by 4 bases, and the sequence between their germline boundaries is 14 bases long. CDR3 length: 14 amino acids, cysteine to phenylalanine. This entry keeps only the CDR3 DNA: 42 bases, framed from base 1.